These T cell receptor beta chains were read from a single sample in a study of cytomegalovirus exposure and HLA in healthy donors. Here immunoSEQ multiplex PCR was the method, and the copy in TCRdb shows in-frame clones only, minus some. The sample has about 160,000 clones; around four fifths are singletons. The sample taken for sequencing was PBMCs. These receptors originate from a man between 18 and 29 years old in good health and CMV-seronegative. The conserved cysteine and the conserved F or W are not part of the CDR3 here. Clone size is given for some rows only: seen once, a few or many times, or a class if the clone is expanded.

j_call	v_call	clone_size	cdr3_aa
TRBJ2-1	TRBV7-3	once	ASSFSTSSYNEQF
TRBJ2-7	TRBV7-9	-	SSIQGRSPYEQY
TRBJ2-5	TRBV27	-	ASSLSWLDQETQY
TRBJ1-2	TRBV19	-	ASSTRDRGNYGYT
TRBJ1-2	TRBV5-6	-	ASSRQGPNYGYT
TRBJ2-1	TRBV7-9	-	ASSTWTSGSDEQF
TRBJ2-4	TRBV5-1	-	ASSLWLTVEKPGDIQY
TRBJ2-1	TRBV4-3	-	ASSQRTGYSEQF
TRBJ2-1	TRBV5-1	-	ASSLELTNEQF
TRBJ2-7	TRBV28	-	ATHSSYEQY
TRBJ2-7	TRBV6-1	-	ASSEGGLSYEQY
TRBJ2-7	TRBV10-3	once	AISGGDRVSYEQY